These T cell receptor beta chains were read from a single sample in a study of OX40 agonist ivuxolimab in advanced cancers. Clones were sequenced by immunoSEQ multiplex PCR, and TCRdb holds only the in-frame ones, with some missing. This table holds 40,000 or so clones, around 88% found once. Sequencing used CD4+ or CD8+ T cells sorted from blood, obtained in a trial of the OX40 agonist ivuxolimab. Source of these receptors: an adult with an advanced solid tumor such as melanoma, head and neck, liver or kidney cancer. Both conserved end residues are part of each CDR3. The D gene is left open where the match is weak. Clone size is shown for a subset of rows, as once, few, many or a class of expanded clone.

clone_size: .
v_call: TRBV11-3
j_call: TRBJ2-7
d_call: .
cdr3_nt: TGTGCCAGCAGCTTAGGCTGGGGCGGCTCCTACGAGCAGTACTTC
cdr3_aa: CASSLGWGGSYEQYF

clone_size: .
v_call: TRBV18
j_call: TRBJ1-4
d_call: .
cdr3_nt: TGTGCCAGCTCACCAGGTAGCGAAAAACTGTTTTTT
cdr3_aa: CASSPGSEKLFF

clone_size: .
v_call: TRBV7-8
j_call: TRBJ1-1
d_call: .
cdr3_nt: TGTGCCAGCAGCTTAACGGGGGGGAACACTGAAGCTTTCTTT
cdr3_aa: CASSLTGGNTEAFF

clone_size: .
v_call: TRBV2
j_call: TRBJ2-3
d_call: .
cdr3_nt: TGTGCCAGCACCCTGGGGGATACGCAGTATTTT
cdr3_aa: CASTLGDTQYF

clone_size: .
v_call: TRBV15
j_call: TRBJ2-3
d_call: TRBD2
cdr3_nt: TGTGCCACCAGCAGAGAGCGGGAGGTTGCAGATACGCAGTATTTT
cdr3_aa: CATSREREVADTQYF

clone_size: .
v_call: TRBV7-2
j_call: TRBJ1-3
d_call: .
cdr3_nt: TGTGCCAGCAGCCCCCGGGACAAACCAAAGCGGAACACCATATATTTT
cdr3_aa: CASSPRDKPKRNTIYF

clone_size: .
v_call: TRBV5-1
j_call: TRBJ1-2
d_call: TRBD1
cdr3_nt: TGCGCCAGCAGCTACGACAGGGGGGAAGGCTACACCTTC
cdr3_aa: CASSYDRGEGYTF

clone_size: .
v_call: TRBV19
j_call: TRBJ1-6
d_call: .
cdr3_nt: TGTGCCAGTAGTCCACAGGGAGATTCACCCCTCCACTTT
cdr3_aa: CASSPQGDSPLHF

clone_size: .
v_call: TRBV29-1
j_call: TRBJ2-3
d_call: .
cdr3_nt: TGCAGCGTTGCGGGGCAGGAGTGGGATACGCAGTATTTT
cdr3_aa: CSVAGQEWDTQYF

clone_size: .
v_call: TRBV4-1
j_call: TRBJ1-1
d_call: .
cdr3_nt: TGCGCCAGCAGCCAAGCCCTTAAAGGACGTACTGAAGCTTTCTTT
cdr3_aa: CASSQALKGRTEAFF

clone_size: once
v_call: TRBV6-4
j_call: TRBJ2-1
d_call: .
cdr3_nt: TGTGCCAGCAGTGACTCGATGGGAGCCAATTACAATGAGCAGTTCTTC
cdr3_aa: CASSDSMGANYNEQFF

clone_size: .
v_call: TRBV30
j_call: TRBJ1-2
d_call: TRBD1
cdr3_nt: TGTGCCTGGAGTGGCAGGGGGTATGGCTACACCTTC
cdr3_aa: CAWSGRGYGYTF

clone_size: .
v_call: TRBV29-1
j_call: TRBJ2-7
d_call: TRBD1
cdr3_nt: TGCAGCGTTGTGGGGACAGGATCATCCTACGAGCAGTACTTC
cdr3_aa: CSVVGTGSSYEQYF

clone_size: .
v_call: TRBV6-5
j_call: TRBJ1-1
d_call: .
cdr3_nt: TGTGCCAGCAGTTACTCGGGCAGTCACACTGAAGCTTTCTTT
cdr3_aa: CASSYSGSHTEAFF

clone_size: .
v_call: TRBV23-1
j_call: TRBJ2-3
d_call: .
cdr3_nt: TGCGCCAGCAGTCAATCTCCGGGAGATACGCAGTATTTT
cdr3_aa: CASSQSPGDTQYF

clone_size: .
v_call: TRBV9
j_call: TRBJ1-2
d_call: TRBD1
cdr3_nt: TGTGCCAGCAGATCAGGGGACAGAACTAACTATGGCTACACCTTC
cdr3_aa: CASRSGDRTNYGYTF

clone_size: .
v_call: TRBV10-3
j_call: TRBJ2-7
d_call: .
cdr3_nt: TGTGCCATCAGCGGGGGAGCGGGTAGCTCCTACGAGCAGTACTTC
cdr3_aa: CAISGGAGSSYEQYF

clone_size: .
v_call: TRBV27
j_call: TRBJ2-6
d_call: .
cdr3_nt: TGTGCCAGCAGTTTAAGGTGGACCCAGAACTCTGGGGCCAACGTCCTGACTTTC
cdr3_aa: CASSLRWTQNSGANVLTF

clone_size: .
v_call: TRBV30
j_call: TRBJ1-1
d_call: .
cdr3_nt: TGTGCCTGGGCCGGGACCAACACTGAAGCTTTCTTT
cdr3_aa: CAWAGTNTEAFF

clone_size: once
v_call: TRBV20-1
j_call: TRBJ2-7
d_call: .
cdr3_nt: TGCAGTGCCGGCGTAGGAGAGCAGTACTTC
cdr3_aa: CSAGVGEQYF

clone_size: .
v_call: TRBV5-1
j_call: TRBJ1-5
d_call: .
cdr3_nt: TGCGCCAGCAGTGAACAGGGAGGCAATCAGCCCCAGCATTTT
cdr3_aa: CASSEQGGNQPQHF

clone_size: .
v_call: TRBV10-3
j_call: TRBJ2-1
d_call: TRBD2
cdr3_nt: TGTGCCACTATAGCGGGAGGCGGGTCCTACAATGAGCAGTTCTTC
cdr3_aa: CATIAGGGSYNEQFF

clone_size: .
v_call: TRBV10-3
j_call: TRBJ2-7
d_call: TRBD1
cdr3_nt: TGTGCCATCAGTGAAGGACAGGGGTTTTACGAGCAGTACTTC
cdr3_aa: CAISEGQGFYEQYF

clone_size: .
v_call: TRBV19
j_call: TRBJ2-3
d_call: TRBD2
cdr3_nt: TGTGCCAGTAGTGGGACTAGCGGGGCCCCAGATACGCAGTATTTT
cdr3_aa: CASSGTSGAPDTQYF

clone_size: .
v_call: TRBV13
j_call: TRBJ1-5
d_call: .
cdr3_nt: TGTGCCAGCAGCGCACAGGGAGGGAATCAGCCCCAGCATTTT
cdr3_aa: CASSAQGGNQPQHF

clone_size: .
v_call: TRBV5-8
j_call: TRBJ1-1
d_call: .
cdr3_nt: TGTGCCAGCAGCTTGGTGGACAGACGAGGGACTGAAGCTTTCTTT
cdr3_aa: CASSLVDRRGTEAFF

clone_size: few
v_call: TRBV7-2
j_call: TRBJ1-1
d_call: .
cdr3_nt: TGTGCCAGCAGGCCCGGGACGTCGAACACTGAAGCTTTCTTT
cdr3_aa: CASRPGTSNTEAFF

clone_size: once
v_call: TRBV6-6
j_call: TRBJ1-2
d_call: .
cdr3_nt: TGTGCCAGCAGTTACCTCGGACTTAACTATGGCTACACCTTC
cdr3_aa: CASSYLGLNYGYTF

clone_size: .
v_call: TRBV19
j_call: TRBJ2-7
d_call: .
cdr3_nt: TGTGCCAGTTCTCCGGGGTATACCTACGAGCAGTACTTC
cdr3_aa: CASSPGYTYEQYF

clone_size: .
v_call: TRBV5-4
j_call: TRBJ2-5
d_call: TRBD2
cdr3_nt: TGTGCCAGCAGCCCCGGGACTAGCGTCGGGACCCAGTACTTC
cdr3_aa: CASSPGTSVGTQYF

clone_size: .
v_call: TRBV5-8
j_call: TRBJ2-1
d_call: TRBD2
cdr3_nt: TGTGCCAGCAGCCCCCCCGAGAGCGGGGGGGCTAACAATGAGCAGTTCTTC
cdr3_aa: CASSPPESGGANNEQFF

clone_size: .
v_call: TRBV4-2
j_call: TRBJ1-2
d_call: TRBD1
cdr3_nt: TGTGCCAGCAGCCAAGACGGGACAGCTAACTATGGCTACACCTTC
cdr3_aa: CASSQDGTANYGYTF

clone_size: .
v_call: TRBV6-5
j_call: TRBJ2-7
d_call: .
cdr3_nt: TGTGCCAGCAGTAACGACGGGGGAGCTTACGAGCAGTACTTC
cdr3_aa: CASSNDGGAYEQYF

clone_size: .
v_call: TRBV10-2
j_call: TRBJ2-6
d_call: .
cdr3_nt: TGCGCCACACACGGAGCAGGGGTCGGGGCCAACGTCCTGACTTTC
cdr3_aa: CATHGAGVGANVLTF

clone_size: .
v_call: TRBV7-2
j_call: TRBJ2-4
d_call: .
cdr3_nt: TGTGCCAGCAGCTTAGGCGGCAGCCAAAACATTCAGTACTTC
cdr3_aa: CASSLGGSQNIQYF

clone_size: once
v_call: TRBV28
j_call: TRBJ1-3
d_call: .
cdr3_nt: TGTGCCAGTACGGCCGATTTTTACTCTGGAAACACCATATATTTT
cdr3_aa: CASTADFYSGNTIYF

clone_size: .
v_call: TRBV19
j_call: TRBJ2-3
d_call: TRBD1
cdr3_nt: TGTGCCACTCGCCTTCAGGGACAGGGGACAGATACGCAGTATTTT
cdr3_aa: CATRLQGQGTDTQYF

clone_size: once
v_call: TRBV9
j_call: TRBJ1-1
d_call: .
cdr3_nt: TGTGCCAGCAGCGTAGCAGGGAACACTGAAGCTTTCTTT
cdr3_aa: CASSVAGNTEAFF

clone_size: .
v_call: TRBV30
j_call: TRBJ1-1
d_call: TRBD1
cdr3_nt: TGTGCCTGGAGTACGGTCAGGGGGCTTTCGAACACTGAAGCTTTCTTT
cdr3_aa: CAWSTVRGLSNTEAFF

clone_size: .
v_call: TRBV6-5
j_call: TRBJ2-3
d_call: TRBD2
cdr3_nt: TGTGCCACAAAAAGAGCGGGAACAGATACGCAGTATTTT
cdr3_aa: CATKRAGTDTQYF

clone_size: .
v_call: TRBV28
j_call: TRBJ1-2
d_call: .
cdr3_nt: TGTGCCAGCAGTTTATCTTACCTTTATGGCTACACCTTC
cdr3_aa: CASSLSYLYGYTF

clone_size: .
v_call: TRBV19
j_call: TRBJ1-4
d_call: TRBD1
cdr3_nt: TGTGCCAGTAGTGGACGACAGGGGATTAATGAAAAACTGTTTTTT
cdr3_aa: CASSGRQGINEKLFF

clone_size: once
v_call: TRBV5-6
j_call: TRBJ1-3
d_call: .
cdr3_nt: TGTGCCAGCAGCTTGATTGGACAGGGAAACACCATATATTTT
cdr3_aa: CASSLIGQGNTIYF

clone_size: .
v_call: TRBV11-2
j_call: TRBJ2-7
d_call: .
cdr3_nt: TGTGCCAGCAGCTTACGGTGGTTCGGCGAGCAGTACTTC
cdr3_aa: CASSLRWFGEQYF

clone_size: .
v_call: TRBV7-8
j_call: TRBJ1-2
d_call: .
cdr3_nt: TGTGCCAGCAGCTTAGAAGGGAGGACTAGGGGTGGCTACACCTTC
cdr3_aa: CASSLEGRTRGGYTF

clone_size: .
v_call: TRBV10-3
j_call: TRBJ2-3
d_call: .
cdr3_nt: TGTGCCATCAGTGAGGGGTCTGGCACAGATACGCAGTATTTT
cdr3_aa: CAISEGSGTDTQYF

clone_size: .
v_call: TRBV30
j_call: TRBJ2-1
d_call: TRBD2
cdr3_nt: TGTGCCTGGAGTCGAATGGGACTAGCGAGTAACAATGAGCAGTTCTTC
cdr3_aa: CAWSRMGLASNNEQFF

clone_size: few
v_call: TRBV4-1
j_call: TRBJ1-3
d_call: .
cdr3_nt: TGCGCCAGCAGCCAAGGAGGGGCTGGAAACACCATATATTTT
cdr3_aa: CASSQGGAGNTIYF

clone_size: .
v_call: TRBV4-2
j_call: TRBJ2-5
d_call: .
cdr3_nt: TGTGCCAGCAGCCAAGTGGTACAAGAGACCCAGTACTTC
cdr3_aa: CASSQVVQETQYF

clone_size: .
v_call: TRBV29-1
j_call: TRBJ2-3
d_call: .
cdr3_nt: TGCAGCGCAAGAGGGGCTAGCGCCGGAGATACGCAGTATTTT
cdr3_aa: CSARGASAGDTQYF

clone_size: .
v_call: TRBV27
j_call: TRBJ1-2
d_call: .
cdr3_nt: TGTGCCAGCAGACGAACAGGGTACGCGATTGATGGCTACACCTTC
cdr3_aa: CASRRTGYAIDGYTF

clone_size: .
v_call: TRBV30
j_call: TRBJ1-1
d_call: .
cdr3_nt: TGTGCCTCAAAGGGACGGCTCAACACTGAAGCTTTCTTT
cdr3_aa: CASKGRLNTEAFF

clone_size: .
v_call: TRBV7-2
j_call: TRBJ2-5
d_call: .
cdr3_nt: TGTGCCAGCAGCTTAGTCGTCGATTTCGAGACCCAGTACTTC
cdr3_aa: CASSLVVDFETQYF